The 23 T cell receptor beta chains below all came from one sample that was sequenced in a study of shared clonotypes between healthy human individuals. The assay was immunoSEQ multiplex PCR, and TCRdb's table has in-frame clones only and misses some. The data contain 2 million to 2.5 million clones, under 97% of them singletons. The sample was naive CD4+ T cells sorted from blood. Sample subset: CD45RA+ positively selected. These TCRs come from a man between 18 and 29 years old in good health.

The rearrangement joins TRBV9 to TRBJ2-5; a weak D match, TRBD2 (7 bases). The V gene's germline CDR1 is SGDLS and CDR2 YYNGEE. The CDR3 extends over 16 amino acids. Trimming cost V 0 bases and J 2 bases, with 14 bases left between them. For the CDR3, the DNA is TGTGCCAGCAGCGTAGGCGGGGGCGCAGGTCAAGAGACCCAGTACTTC. Translating it yields CASSVGGGAGQETQYF.

This chain connects TRBV28 to TRBJ1-6; TRBD1 might be the D (6 bases). The CDR3 consists of 15 residues. Trimming stripped 5 bases from V and 7 bases from J, with 15 bases between. Germline V gene lookup returns CDR1 MDHEN and CDR2 SYDVKM. CDR3 amino acids: CASSTPTGLNSPLHF. In DNA, the CDR3 is TGTGCCAGCAGTACCCCGACAGGCCTGAATTCACCCCTCCACTTT.

The gene calls are TRBV2 and TRBJ2-1, with 8 bases that match TRBD1. Germline-derived CDR1 and CDR2 are SNHLY and FYNNEI. V shed 6 bases, J shed 3 bases, and the junction held 4 bases outside the gene matches. The CDR3 is made up of 14 amino acids. In DNA form, the CDR3 reads TGTGCCAGCAGGACAGGGGATCTCTACAATGAGCAGTTCTTC. Residues: CASRTGDLYNEQFF.

The genes are TRBV28 and TRBJ1-3; D remains unclear. V lost 7 bases to trimming and J lost 1 base, with 11 bases between them. This CDR3 is 14 amino acids long. Per the germline V gene, CDR1 is MDHEN and CDR2 is SYDVKM. This chain's CDR3 is CASTRMGSGNTIYF. The CDR3, as DNA: TGTGCCAGCACCAGGATGGGGTCTGGAAACACCATATATTTT.

J is TRBJ1-5 and V is TRBV28; a possible D gene is TRBD1 (5 bases). The CDR3 is 15 residues long. Trimming removed 6 bases at V and 4 bases at J, with 16 bases between. Looked up from germline, CDR1 is MDHEN and CDR2 is SYDVKM. The CDR3 bases are TGTGCCAGCAGGTGGGGGTCCCTCTTTAATCAGCCCCAGCATTTT. Translation: CASRWGSLFNQPQHF.

V and J are TRBV6-5 and TRBJ1-6; no firm D call. Per germline, CDR1 MNHEY and CDR2 SVGAGI. Trimming removed 5 bases from V and 5 bases from J, with 13 bases in between. The CDR3 is made up of 15 amino acids. CDR3 bases: TGTGCCAGCAGTCTCATGGGGATCAATAATTCACCCCTCCACTTT. Its translation: CASSLMGINNSPLHF.

This chain uses TRBV7-2 with TRBJ2-5, with D unclear. V shed 0 bases and J shed 4 bases, with 9 bases lying between them. The CDR3 totals 14 residues. CDR1 SGHTA and CDR2 FQGNSA come from the germline V gene. The CDR3 bases are TGTGCCAGCAGCTTAGCGCAGCTTAGAGAGACCCAGTACTTC. Translation gives CASSLAQLRETQYF. Combining the CDR3 with reference TRBV7-2 and TRBJ2-5 gives the whole variable domain GAGVSQSPSNKVTEKGKDVELRCDPISGHTALYWYRQSLGQGLEFLIYFQGNSAPDKSGLPSDRFSAERTGGSVSTLTIQRTQQEDSAVYLCASSLAQLRETQYFGPGTRLLVL.

J is TRBJ1-1 and V is TRBV10-2; TRBD1 aligns across 10 bases. Germline V lookup: CDR1 WSHSY, CDR2 SAAADI. Losses at the gene ends were 3 bases for V and 6 bases for J; bases not matched to a gene: 4. CDR3 size: 14 residues. The CDR3 loop is CASSEQGQGAEAFF. The DNA of the CDR3 is TGCGCCAGCAGTGAACAAGGACAGGGGGCTGAAGCTTTCTTT.

A remark on this clone: Additional DNA sequences in this sample encode the identical CDR3. This sequence joins TRBV5-1 and TRBJ1-1; weak D call: TRBD1 (5 bases). The CDR3 extends over 13 amino acids. V was cut by 4 bases and J by 5 bases, with 12 bases left in between. Germline V gene data show CDR1 as SGHRS and CDR2 as YFSETQ. The CDR3 region has the DNA TGCGCCAGCAGCGGGCAGGGAGGGACTGAAGCTTTCTTT. Protein product: CASSGQGGTEAFF.

The chain joins TRBV10-3 to TRBJ2-1, with a tentative D call TRBD2 (5 bases). The V and J ends lost 6 bases and 4 bases respectively, with 16 bases between them. The CDR3 covers 15 residues. Germline V CDR1 and CDR2: ENHRY, SYGVKD. The CDR3 DNA reads TGTGCCATCAGGGACTTAGGTGGCGTATACAATGAGCAGTTCTTC. This codes for CAIRDLGGVYNEQFF.

This chain connects TRBV19 to TRBJ2-7, with D perhaps TRBD2 (6 bases). This CDR3 contains 17 residues. Germline assignment: CDR1 LNHDA and CDR2 SQIVND (reference sequence). The V end lost 0 bases, the J end lost 2 bases, and 17 bases lay between the germline ends. The CDR3 DNA sequence: TGTGCCAGTAGTATAGATCAGACCTGGACGGGGGCCTACGAGCAGTACTTC. Its protein product is CASSIDQTWTGAYEQYF.

V and J are TRBV18 and TRBJ2-1; no clear D gene. The germline V and J ends were trimmed by 3 bases and 0 bases, with 21 bases remaining between them. The CDR3 consists of 19 residues. CDR1 is KGHSH, CDR2 LQKENI, per germline. The CDR3 here is CASSPPNQLAASSYNEQFF. The CDR3, as DNA: TGTGCCAGCTCACCGCCCAACCAATTGGCGGCGAGCTCCTACAATGAGCAGTTCTTC. Combining the CDR3 with reference TRBV18 and TRBJ2-1 gives the whole variable domain NAGVMQNPRHLVRRRGQEARLRCSPMKGHSHVYWYRQLPEEGLKFMVYLQKENIIDESGMPKERFSAEFPKEGPSILRIQQVVRGDSAAYFCASSPPNQLAASSYNEQFFGPGTRLTVL.

This chain connects TRBV30 to TRBJ2-1; D is unresolved. The V gene lost 0 bases and the J gene lost 6 bases, with 6 bases spanning the gap. The CDR3 loop spans 12 amino acids. CDR1 is GTSNPN and CDR2 is SVGIG in the germline V gene (reference sequence). CDR3 loop: CAWSVRLNEQFF. CDR3 DNA sequence: TGTGCCTGGAGTGTTCGACTCAATGAGCAGTTCTTC.

Turning to this clone: The identical CDR3 is also encoded by other nucleotide sequences in the sample. This chain uses TRBV10-1 with TRBJ1-6; D uncertain. Germline CDR1 is WNHNN and CDR2 is SYGVQD (reference sequence). CDR3 length equals 13 residues. V was cut by 2 bases and J by 3 bases, with 2 bases left in between. The CDR3 is CASSEGYNSPLHF. The CDR3 coding sequence is TGCGCCAGCAGTGAGGGCTATAATTCACCCCTCCACTTT.

V and J are TRBV6-1 and TRBJ2-7; D gene ambiguous. The V and J ends lost 6 bases and 3 bases respectively, with 15 bases between them. Germline CDR1 MNHNS, CDR2 SASEGT. CDR3 size: 14 residues. CDR3 amino acids: CASRSTVVVYEQYF. The CDR3 bases are TGTGCCAGCAGGTCGACTGTGGTCGTCTACGAGCAGTACTTC.

The chain uses TRBV30 and TRBJ2-2; TRBD1 matches at 7 bases. This CDR3 is 13 amino acids long. V gave up 1 base and J gave up 4 bases; unmatched junction bases: 0. Germline CDR1 GTSNPN, CDR2 SVGIG (reference sequence). The CDR3 nucleotides read TGTGCCTGGAGTGGACAGGGCACCGGGGAGCTGTTTTTT. Translation: CAWSGQGTGELFF.

The rearrangement links TRBV29-1 to TRBJ2-2; no firm D call. The CDR3 covers 15 residues. Germline V gene data show CDR1 as SQVTM and CDR2 as ANQGSEA. V lost 3 bases to trimming and J lost 0 bases, with 11 bases between them. CDR3 DNA sequence: TGCAGCGTTGATGTAGACCGAACGAACACCGGGGAGCTGTTTTTT. Its translation is CSVDVDRTNTGELFF.

The rearrangement uses TRBV19 and TRBJ2-7; D possibly corresponds to TRBD2 (5 bases). V was cut by 3 bases and J by 5 bases, with 11 bases left in between. The CDR3 length is 13 residues. Germline lookup yields CDR1 LNHDA and CDR2 SQIVND (reference sequence). CDR3 bases: TGTGCCAGTAGTATTGAGGGCCCCAACGAGCAGTACTTC. Translating gives CASSIEGPNEQYF.

The chain is built from TRBV19 and TRBJ2-3; no reliable D call. CDR3 length: 12 residues. The V gene lost 5 bases and the J gene lost 2 bases, with 5 bases spanning the gap. Germline V lookup: CDR1 LNHDA, CDR2 SQIVND (reference sequence). The CDR3 coding sequence is TGTGCCAGTAGTCAGAACACAGATACGCAGTATTTT. It codes for CASSQNTDTQYF.

Concerning this clone itself: Other DNA sequences in the same sample also yield this CDR3. The chain uses TRBV30 and TRBJ1-1, with a possible D match to TRBD1 (5 bases). From germline, CDR1 is GTSNPN and CDR2 SVGIG (reference sequence). This CDR3 comprises 13 residues. V lost 0 bases and J lost 3, with 8 bases in between. CDR3 in amino acids: CAWSVAGDTEAFF. CDR3 DNA sequence: TGTGCCTGGAGTGTAGCGGGGGACACTGAAGCTTTCTTT.

This chain links TRBV5-1 with TRBJ2-1, with D perhaps being TRBD1 or TRBD2 (6 bases each). Deletions cut 4 bases from V and 6 bases from J, with 14 bases between. This CDR3 has 14 amino acids. Germline CDR1 is SGHRS and CDR2 is YFSETQ. The CDR3 loop is CASSAEGGFNEQFF. DNA for the CDR3: TGCGCCAGCAGCGCCGAAGGGGGGTTCAATGAGCAGTTCTTC. Supplemented by reference TRBV5-1 and TRBJ2-1, the full variable domain reads KAGVTQTPRYLIKTRGQQVTLSCSPISGHRSVSWYQQTPGQGLQFLFEYFSETQRNKGNFPGRFSGRQFSNSRSEMNVSTLELGDSALYLCASSAEGGFNEQFFGPGTRLTVL.

V and J are TRBV10-3 and TRBJ1-5; D call uncertain. CDR3 size: 13 residues. V shed 10 bases and J shed 3 bases, with 13 bases lying between them. CDR1 and CDR2 (germline): ENHRY, SYGVKD. The CDR3, as DNA: TGTGCCACCCTAGTGAGCTACAATCAGCCCCAGCATTTT. Translation gives CATLVSYNQPQHF.

The V gene is TRBV18, the J gene TRBJ2-2, with 10 positions matching TRBD1. The V segment lost 0 bases and the J segment 4 bases; nucleotides outside the gene matches: 11. CDR1 and CDR2 from the germline V gene are KGHSH and LQKENI. This CDR3 has 19 amino acids. CDR3 sequence: CASSPPKGPGQGTTGELFF. The CDR3 DNA is TGTGCCAGCTCACCACCAAAGGGTCCGGGACAGGGGACCACCGGGGAGCTGTTTTTT.